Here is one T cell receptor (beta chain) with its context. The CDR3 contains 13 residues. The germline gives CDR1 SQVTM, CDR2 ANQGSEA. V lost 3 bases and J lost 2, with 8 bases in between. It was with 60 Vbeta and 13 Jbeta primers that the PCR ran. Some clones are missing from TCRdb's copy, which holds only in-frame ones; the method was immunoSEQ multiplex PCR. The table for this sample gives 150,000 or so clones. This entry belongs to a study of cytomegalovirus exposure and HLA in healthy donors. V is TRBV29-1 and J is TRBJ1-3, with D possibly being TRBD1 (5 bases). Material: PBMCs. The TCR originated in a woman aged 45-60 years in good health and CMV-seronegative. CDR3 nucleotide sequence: TGCAGCGTTGAGGGGGAGGCTGGAAACACCATATATTTT. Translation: CSVEGEAGNTIYF. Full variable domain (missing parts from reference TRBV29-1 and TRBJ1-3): SAVISQKPSRDICQRGTSLTIQCQVDSQVTMMFWYRQQPGQSLTLIATANQGSEATYESGFVIDKFPISRPNLTFSTLTVSNMSPEDSSIYLCSVEGEAGNTIYFGEGSWLTVV.